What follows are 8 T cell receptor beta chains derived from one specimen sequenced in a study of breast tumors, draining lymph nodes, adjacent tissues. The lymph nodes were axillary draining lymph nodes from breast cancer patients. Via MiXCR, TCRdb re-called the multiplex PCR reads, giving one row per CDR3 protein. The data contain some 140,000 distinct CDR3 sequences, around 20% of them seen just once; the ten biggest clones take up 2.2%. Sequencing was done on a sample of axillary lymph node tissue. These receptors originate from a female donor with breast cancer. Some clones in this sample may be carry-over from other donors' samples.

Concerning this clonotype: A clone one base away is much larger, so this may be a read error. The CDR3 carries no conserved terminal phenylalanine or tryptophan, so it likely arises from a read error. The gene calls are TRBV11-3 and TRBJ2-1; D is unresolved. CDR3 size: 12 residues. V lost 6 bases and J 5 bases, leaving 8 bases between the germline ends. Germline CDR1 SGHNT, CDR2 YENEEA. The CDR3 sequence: CASSRVDNEQFI. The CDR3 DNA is TGTGCCAGCAGTAGGGTGGACAATGAGCAGTTCATC.

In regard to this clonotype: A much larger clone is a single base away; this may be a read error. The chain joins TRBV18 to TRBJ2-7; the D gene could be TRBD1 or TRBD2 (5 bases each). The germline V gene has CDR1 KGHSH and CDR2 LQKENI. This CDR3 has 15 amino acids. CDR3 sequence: CASSPKLGVGYEPYF. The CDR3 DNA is TGTGCCAGCTCACCCAAATTGGGGGTCGGGTACGAGCCGTACTTC.

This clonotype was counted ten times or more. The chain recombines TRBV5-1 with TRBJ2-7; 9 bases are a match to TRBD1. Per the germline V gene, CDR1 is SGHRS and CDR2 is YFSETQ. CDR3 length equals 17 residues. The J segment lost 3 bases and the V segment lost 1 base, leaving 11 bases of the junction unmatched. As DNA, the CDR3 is TGCGCCAGCAGCTTGTCCCCTCCGGGACAGGGTAACTACGAGCAGTACTTC. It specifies CASSLSPPGQGNYEQYF.

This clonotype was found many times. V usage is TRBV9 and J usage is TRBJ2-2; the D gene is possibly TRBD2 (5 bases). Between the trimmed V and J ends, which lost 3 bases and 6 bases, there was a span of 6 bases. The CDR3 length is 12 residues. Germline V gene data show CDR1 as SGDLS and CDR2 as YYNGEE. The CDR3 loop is CASSARAGELFF. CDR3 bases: TGTGCCAGCAGCGCGCGGGCCGGGGAGCTGTTTTTT.

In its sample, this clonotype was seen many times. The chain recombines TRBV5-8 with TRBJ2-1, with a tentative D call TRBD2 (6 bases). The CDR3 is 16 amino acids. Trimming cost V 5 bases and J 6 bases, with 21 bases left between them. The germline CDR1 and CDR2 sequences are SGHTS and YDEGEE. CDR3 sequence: CASRLAGTPLPNEQFF. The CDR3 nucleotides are TGTGCCAGCAGACTCGCCGGGACTCCCCTCCCCAATGAGCAGTTCTTC. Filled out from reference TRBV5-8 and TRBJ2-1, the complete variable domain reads EAGVTQSPTHLIKTRGQQATLRCSPISGHTSVYWYQQALGLGLQFLLWYDEGEERNRGNFPPRFSGRQFPNYSSELNVNALELEDSALYLCASRLAGTPLPNEQFFGPGTRLTVL.

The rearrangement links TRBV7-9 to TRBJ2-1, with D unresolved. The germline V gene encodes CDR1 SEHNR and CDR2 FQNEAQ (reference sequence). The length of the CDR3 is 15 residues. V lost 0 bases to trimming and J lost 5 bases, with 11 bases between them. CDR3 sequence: CASSLASGFNNEQFF. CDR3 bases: TGTGCCAGCAGCTTAGCTTCCGGGTTCAACAATGAGCAGTTCTTC.

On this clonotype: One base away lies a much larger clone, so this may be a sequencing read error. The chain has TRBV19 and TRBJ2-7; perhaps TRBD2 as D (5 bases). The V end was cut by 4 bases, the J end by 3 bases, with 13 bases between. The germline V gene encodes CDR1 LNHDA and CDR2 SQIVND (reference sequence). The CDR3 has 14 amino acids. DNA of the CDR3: TGTGCCAGTAGTAGGTTACTAGTGGGCTACGAGCAGTACTTC. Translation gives CASSRLLVGYEQYF.

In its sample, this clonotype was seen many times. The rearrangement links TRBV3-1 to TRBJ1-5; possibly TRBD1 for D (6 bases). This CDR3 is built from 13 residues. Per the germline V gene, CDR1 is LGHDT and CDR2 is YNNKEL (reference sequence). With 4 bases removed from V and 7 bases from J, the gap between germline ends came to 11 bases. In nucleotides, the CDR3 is TGTGCCAGCAGCCCAACAGGGAACCAGCCCCAGCATTTT. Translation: CASSPTGNQPQHF. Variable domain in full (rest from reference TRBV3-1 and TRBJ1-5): DTAVSQTPKYLVTQMGNDKSIKCEQNLGHDTMYWYKQDSKKFLKIMFSYNNKELIINETVPNRFSPKSPDKAHLNLHINSLELGDSAVYFCASSPTGNQPQHFGDGTRLSIL.